The 24 T cell receptor beta chains below all came from one sample that was sequenced in a study of cytotoxic CD8 clonotypes in ibrutinib-treated CLL. Measured with immunoSEQ multiplex PCR; TCRdb has only the in-frame clones, and not every one. The sample lists 130,000 or so clones; approximately 80% were seen once. Specimen: PBMCs, collected after 12 months of ibrutinib treatment. These receptors all stem from a human donor with chronic lymphocytic leukemia.

This chain links TRBV4-1 with TRBJ2-6; unclear D gene. V was clipped by 0 bases and J by 2 bases, with 8 bases between them. The CDR3 runs to 16 residues. Germline V gives CDR1 MGHRA, CDR2 YSYEKL. The CDR3 reads CASSQDREAGANVLTF. The CDR3 DNA is TGCGCCAGCAGCCAAGATCGAGAGGCTGGGGCCAACGTCCTGACTTTC.

The V call is TRBV19, the J call TRBJ1-1; 11 bases fit TRBD1. The J segment lost 4 bases and the V segment lost 4 bases, leaving 11 bases of the junction unmatched. The germline gives CDR1 LNHDA, CDR2 SQIVND (reference sequence). The CDR3 covers 17 residues. The CDR3: CASSRRGQGVGGTEAFF. DNA for the CDR3: TGTGCCAGTAGTAGAAGGGGACAGGGGGTTGGCGGCACTGAAGCTTTCTTT. The full variable domain, completed using reference TRBV19 and TRBJ1-1, is DGGITQSPKYLFRKEGQNVTLSCEQNLNHDAMYWYRQDPGQGLRLIYYSQIVNDFQKGDIAEGYSVSREKKESFPLTVTSAQKNPTAFYLCASSRRGQGVGGTEAFFGQGTRLTVV.

The J gene is TRBJ1-6, the V gene TRBV27; tentative D call: TRBD1 (5 bases). CDR3 length equals 15 residues. The germline V and J ends were trimmed by 1 base and 10 bases, with 14 bases remaining between them. Germline V gives CDR1 MNHEY, CDR2 SMNVEV (reference sequence). CDR3 amino acids: CASSLLTGGVSPLHF. CDR3 coding DNA: TGTGCCAGCAGTTTATTAACAGGTGGTGTATCACCCCTCCACTTT.

The V and J genes are TRBV19 and TRBJ1-6, with D possibly being TRBD1 (6 bases). The length of the CDR3 is 17 residues. The V gene's germline CDR1 is LNHDA and CDR2 SQIVND (reference sequence). The V end lost 9 bases, the J end lost 0 bases, and 18 bases lay between the germline ends. The CDR3 loop reads CASQGTQESSYNSPLHF. CDR3 coding DNA: TGTGCCAGCCAGGGGACACAGGAGAGCTCCTATAATTCACCCCTCCACTTT.

This clone was detected a few times. The chain has TRBV4-1 and TRBJ2-3; 15 bases are shared with TRBD2. J gave up 3 bases and V 4 bases, and 8 bases lay outside the gene matches. The V gene's germline CDR1 is MGHRA and CDR2 YSYEKL. The CDR3 extends over 18 amino acids. This CDR3 reads CASSLPPGTSGRTDTQYF. The CDR3 DNA sequence: TGCGCCAGCAGCCTGCCCCCCGGGACTAGCGGGAGGACAGATACGCAGTATTTT.

The chain uses TRBV6-5 and TRBJ1-1; maybe TRBD1 (5 bases). Trimming shortened V by 5 bases and J by 9 bases, and 16 bases separated the two germline ends. The V gene's germline CDR1 is MNHEY and CDR2 SVGAGI. The CDR3 sequence is 13 residues long. This CDR3 reads CASSPTWGGQAFF. As DNA, the CDR3 is TGTGCCAGCAGTCCCACTTGGGGGGGTCAAGCTTTCTTT.

V usage is TRBV30 and J usage is TRBJ1-2, with 7 nucleotides matching TRBD1. Germline lookup yields CDR1 GTSNPN and CDR2 SVGIG (reference sequence). The CDR3 consists of 13 residues. V lost 6 bases, J lost 0 bases, and 4 bases stayed unmatched. In DNA form, the CDR3 reads TGTGCCTGCCGGGACAGAGCTAACTATGGCTACACCTTC. It codes for CACRDRANYGYTF.

V and J are TRBV7-9 and TRBJ1-5; D ambiguous. The CDR3 length is 14 residues. With 4 bases removed from V and 0 bases from J, the gap between germline ends came to 7 bases. CDR1 is SEHNR and CDR2 is FQNEAQ in the germline V gene (reference sequence). The CDR3 loop is CASSSSFSNQPQHF. Written as DNA, the CDR3 is TGTGCCAGCAGCTCGAGCTTTAGCAATCAGCCCCAGCATTTT.

The V gene is TRBV5-5, the J gene TRBJ2-3; 14 nucleotides align to TRBD2. This CDR3 contains 20 residues. V was clipped by 2 bases and J by 5 bases; unmatched bases: 16. The germline gives CDR1 SGHKS, CDR2 YYEKEE (reference sequence). The CDR3 region has the DNA TGTGCCAGCAGCTTATTGGTGGTTATCGGACTAGCGGGAGGAAGAGATACGCAGTATTTT. This translates into CASSLLVVIGLAGGRDTQYF.

The chain recombines TRBV30 with TRBJ1-1, with unresolved D. Germline V gene lookup returns CDR1 GTSNPN and CDR2 SVGIG (reference sequence). V lost 3 bases to trimming and J lost 1 base, with 6 bases between them. This CDR3 spans 12 amino acids. CDR3 sequence: CAWSRQNTEAFF. The CDR3 nucleotides read TGTGCCTGGAGCAGACAGAACACTGAAGCTTTCTTT.

The chain is built from TRBV27 and TRBJ2-2; unclear D gene. Germline CDR1 reads MNHEY; CDR2 reads SMNVEV (reference sequence). The ends were cut back, 4 bases at V and 4 bases at J, with 4 bases in the middle. This CDR3 comprises 12 residues. The CDR3 region is CASSYLTGELFF. CDR3 DNA sequence: TGTGCCAGCAGTTACCTCACCGGGGAGCTGTTTTTT.

The table lists this clone with a few counts. The chain employs TRBV28 and TRBJ2-3; the D gene is possibly TRBD2 (7 bases). The germline CDR1 and CDR2 sequences are MDHEN and SYDVKM. This CDR3 has 13 amino acids. The CDR3 coding sequence is TGTGTTTCAAAGGGGGACTACACAGATACGCAGTATTTT. Translated: CVSKGDYTDTQYF. Filled out from reference TRBV28 and TRBJ2-3, the complete variable domain reads DVKVTQSSRYLVKRTGEKVFLECVQDMDHENMFWYRQDPGLGLRLIYFSYDVKMKEKGDIPEGYSVSREKKERFSLILESASTNQTSMYLCVSKGDYTDTQYFGPGTRLTVL.

V usage is TRBV7-2 and J usage is TRBJ2-3, with 7 bases identical to TRBD2. The CDR3 is 15 residues long. Germline CDR1 SGHTA, CDR2 FQGNSA. The trim removed 6 bases at V and 4 bases at J, leaving 10 bases unmatched. CDR3 loop: CASSFDLREADTQYF. The CDR3 DNA reads TGTGCCAGCAGTTTCGATCTACGGGAGGCAGATACGCAGTATTTT. Combining the CDR3 with reference TRBV7-2 and TRBJ2-3 gives the whole variable domain GAGVSQSPSNKVTEKGKDVELRCDPISGHTALYWYRQSLGQGLEFLIYFQGNSAPDKSGLPSDRFSAERTGGSVSTLTIQRTQQEDSAVYLCASSFDLREADTQYFGPGTRLTVL.

The chain joins TRBV5-4 to TRBJ1-1; D is ambiguous. Germline V lookup: CDR1 SGHNT, CDR2 YYREEE (reference sequence). The CDR3 is 15 amino acids. The germline V and J ends were trimmed by 6 bases and 1 base, with 16 bases remaining between them. DNA for the CDR3: TGTGCCAGCAACATGGATCTGTCAGCGAACACTGAAGCTTTCTTT. This gives the protein CASNMDLSANTEAFF.

The chain combines TRBV10-3 with TRBJ2-7; 7 nucleotides agree with TRBD1. After removal of 6 bases from V and 1 base from J, the junction contained 6 bases not matched to a gene. The CDR3 is 14 residues long. Germline loops: CDR1 ENHRY, CDR2 SYGVKD. The CDR3, as DNA: TGTGCCATCAGCAGACAGGGAACGTCCTACGAGCAGTACTTC. It is translated as CAISRQGTSYEQYF.

The CDR3 DNA follows: TGTGCCAGCAGCTTAGCGGGAGTCCTCGGCGAGCAGTACTTC. It encodes CASSLAGVLGEQYF. The chain uses TRBV7-8 and TRBJ2-7; D might be TRBD2 (5 bases). Germline V gene sequence: CDR1 SGHVS, CDR2 FQNEAQ. Trimming pared 0 bases from V and 6 bases from J, leaving 12 bases between. CDR3 size: 14 residues.

This chain links TRBV6-4 with TRBJ2-7; 12 bases align to TRBD2. V lost 3 bases to trimming and J lost 0 bases; unmatched junction nucleotides: 3. CDR3 length: 16 residues. Germline V gives CDR1 MRHNA, CDR2 SNTAGT. The CDR3 is CASSELLAGGSYEQYF. As DNA, the CDR3 is TGTGCCAGCAGTGAGTTACTAGCGGGAGGCTCCTACGAGCAGTACTTC.

This chain uses TRBV27 with TRBJ1-1; D not resolved. This CDR3 is 13 amino acids long. The germline gives CDR1 MNHEY, CDR2 SMNVEV (reference sequence). V shed 6 bases and J shed 4 bases, with 12 bases lying between them. The CDR3 sequence: CASRQVGPTEAFF. CDR3 DNA: TGTGCCAGCAGACAAGTAGGGCCCACTGAAGCTTTCTTT.

V gene TRBV7-9 combines with J gene TRBJ1-2; 8 bases are a match to TRBD1. Germline V lookup: CDR1 SEHNR, CDR2 FQNEAQ (reference sequence). V was clipped by 4 bases and J by 4 bases; unmatched bases: 5. The CDR3 has 14 residues. CDR3 nucleotides: TGTGCCAGCAGCTCTAGAACAGGGGGCTATGGCTACACCTTC. Translating it yields CASSSRTGGYGYTF.

This chain uses TRBV9 with TRBJ2-1, with 7 bases fitting TRBD1. Unmatched junction bases numbered 12, after V lost 3 bases and J lost 6 bases. This CDR3 has 16 residues. The germline V gene encodes CDR1 SGDLS and CDR2 YYNGEE. The CDR3, as DNA: TGTGCCAGCAGCGGCCACCTGACAGGGTCTTTCAATGAGCAGTTCTTC. Its translation: CASSGHLTGSFNEQFF.

This clone was seen only a few times. V gene TRBV2 combines with J gene TRBJ2-7, with D unresolved. CDR1 and CDR2 (germline): SNHLY, FYNNEI. The V end lost 6 bases, the J end lost 4 bases, and 4 bases lay between the germline ends. The CDR3 totals 10 residues. The chain's CDR3 is CASSLYEQYF. CDR3 bases: TGTGCCAGCAGCCTTTACGAGCAGTACTTC.

The genes are TRBV30 and TRBJ1-2; TRBD1 aligns across 9 bases. This CDR3 comprises 13 residues. Unmatched junction bases numbered 8, after V lost 4 bases and J lost 8 bases. The germline V gene encodes CDR1 GTSNPN and CDR2 SVGIG (reference sequence). This chain's CDR3 is CAWTTGTGRGYTF. CDR3 DNA: TGTGCCTGGACAACCGGGACAGGGCGAGGCTACACCTTC.

This clone was picked up a small number of times. This chain links TRBV18 with TRBJ1-2, with no clear D. The CDR3 is 13 amino acids. Germline CDR1 and CDR2: KGHSH and LQKENI. The V end lost 5 bases, the J end lost 2 bases, and 9 bases lay between the germline ends. The CDR3: CASSKETNYGYTF. The CDR3 region has the DNA TGTGCCAGCTCAAAGGAGACAAACTATGGCTACACCTTC.

V is TRBV6-1 and J is TRBJ1-2; D not resolved. This CDR3 is built from 12 residues. Germline assignment: CDR1 MNHNS and CDR2 SASEGT. The V and J ends lost 2 bases and 7 bases respectively, with 8 bases between them. CDR3 in amino acids: CASSEMSFGYTF. CDR3 coding DNA: TGTGCCAGCAGTGAAATGAGTTTTGGCTACACCTTC.